A single sample is the source of the 22 T cell receptor beta chains below, sequenced in a study of blood T cell repertoires in COVID-19. Generated by immunoSEQ multiplex PCR, the TCRdb table keeps only in-frame clones and is missing some. The sample lists tens of thousands of clones, 89% occurring once. Source material: peripheral blood. The receptor source for this set is a man aged 50-60 years with COVID-19, enrolled during active disease.

The chain carries TRBV5-1 and TRBJ1-1; no clear D gene. V lost 6 bases and J 2 bases, leaving 17 bases between the germline ends. Germline CDR1 is SGHRS and CDR2 is YFSETQ. The CDR3 totals 15 residues. The CDR3 DNA reads as TGCGCCAGCACCCCATCGGGTTCAACCAACACTGAAGCTTTCTTT. It yields the protein CASTPSGSTNTEAFF.

The rearrangement links TRBV19 to TRBJ2-5, with D perhaps TRBD2 (6 bases). This CDR3 is 17 amino acids long. In germline, CDR1 is LNHDA, CDR2 SQIVND (reference sequence). V shed 3 bases and J shed 3 bases, with 20 bases lying between them. The CDR3 is CASSMGQDYWEKETQYF. CDR3 sequence (DNA): TGTGCCAGTAGTATGGGGCAGGACTACTGGGAGAAAGAGACCCAGTACTTC.

The CDR3 nucleotides read TGTGCCAGTAGTATAGATTTTAGGGGGAACAATCAGCCCCAGCATTTT. This sequence encodes CASSIDFRGNNQPQHF. The V and J genes are TRBV19 and TRBJ1-5, with a possible D match to TRBD1 (6 bases). V shed 0 bases and J shed 3 bases, with 12 bases lying between them. Germline V lookup: CDR1 LNHDA, CDR2 SQIVND (reference sequence). This CDR3 has 16 amino acids.

The chain recombines TRBV12-3 or TRBV12-4 with TRBJ1-2; 8 bases map to TRBD1. This CDR3 contains 13 residues. V lost 4 bases to trimming and J lost 5 bases; unmatched junction nucleotides: 3. The DNA for the CDR3 is TGTGCCAGCAGTTCAGGGGGCAGGTATGGCTACACCTTC. This encodes CASSSGGRYGYTF.

Only one count was recorded for this clone. The gene calls are TRBV2 and TRBJ2-5; 13 bases fit TRBD2. V lost 8 bases and J lost 0; bases outside the gene matches: 3. Germline V gene data show CDR1 as SNHLY and CDR2 as FYNNEI. The CDR3 extends over 15 amino acids. The CDR3 DNA follows: TGTGCCAGCCAGGGACTAGCGGGGTACCAAGAGACCCAGTACTTC. Its translation: CASQGLAGYQETQYF. The entire variable domain, with the rest obtained from reference TRBV2 and TRBJ2-5, is as follows: EPEVTQTPSHQVTQMGQEVILRCVPISNHLYFYWYRQILGQKVEFLVSFYNNEISEKSEIFDDQFSVERPDGSNFTLKIRSTKLEDSAMYFCASQGLAGYQETQYFGPGTRLLVL.

The chain uses TRBV7-6 and TRBJ2-7; 9 bases agree with TRBD1. The V segment lost 4 bases and the J segment 2 bases; nucleotides outside the gene matches: 6. Germline CDR1 is SGHVS and CDR2 is FNYEAQ. The CDR3 contains 15 residues. CDR3 region: CASSSPDRGTYEQYF. CDR3 DNA: TGTGCCAGCAGCTCACCCGACAGGGGGACCTACGAGCAGTACTTC.

The V and J genes are TRBV28 and TRBJ1-2; D unresolved. V was cut by 5 bases and J by 8 bases, with 21 bases left in between. Per germline, CDR1 MDHEN and CDR2 SYDVKM. CDR3 length equals 15 residues. Here the CDR3 DNA reads TGTGCCAGCAGTCCATCCGGGAGCAAGAAGATGGGCTACACCTTC. This encodes CASSPSGSKKMGYTF.

This chain links TRBV6-5 with TRBJ2-7; 9 bases match TRBD1. From germline, CDR1 is MNHEY and CDR2 SVGAGI. V trimming: 6 bases; J trimming: 0 bases; junction bases outside the gene matches: 6. This CDR3 spans 15 amino acids. The CDR3 spells CASRPMGQGSYEQYF. The CDR3 DNA reads as TGTGCCAGCAGGCCCATGGGACAGGGCTCCTACGAGCAGTACTTC.

V gene TRBV7-8 combines with J gene TRBJ2-2; D may be TRBD1 (6 bases). The germline V gene has CDR1 SGHVS and CDR2 FQNEAQ. CDR3 length: 14 amino acids. V lost 3 bases to trimming and J lost 4 bases, with 9 bases between them. CDR3 in DNA: TGTGCCAGCAGCTTCGGGACAAGCACCGGGGAGCTGTTTTTT. It codes for CASSFGTSTGELFF.

J is TRBJ1-1 and V is TRBV6-5; D is perhaps TRBD1 (6 bases). Trimming pared 6 bases from V and 1 base from J, leaving 9 bases between. This CDR3 has 13 residues. In germline, CDR1 is MNHEY, CDR2 SVGAGI. CDR3 bases: TGTGCCAGCAGAGGACAGAAGAACACTGAAGCTTTCTTT. Its translation: CASRGQKNTEAFF.

The chain couples TRBV6-5 to TRBJ1-6; 8 nucleotides align to TRBD1. V shed 7 bases and J 7 bases; nucleotides not matched to a gene: 6. The CDR3 has 14 residues. Germline lookup yields CDR1 MNHEY and CDR2 SVGAGI. The CDR3, as DNA: TGTGCCAGCACCCGGACAGGGAGGAATTCACCCCTCCACTTT. Translation gives CASTRTGRNSPLHF.

The rearrangement joins TRBV5-1 to TRBJ2-3; 13 bases align to TRBD2. Germline V CDR1 and CDR2: SGHRS, YFSETQ. This CDR3 contains 16 residues. After removal of 3 bases from V and 3 bases from J, the junction contained 4 bases not matched to a gene. CDR3 nucleotides: TGCGCCAGCAGCTGGAGGACTAGCGGGGGAACAGATACGCAGTATTTT. Protein product: CASSWRTSGGTDTQYF.

There are a few counts of this clone. This rearrangement joins TRBV16 to TRBJ1-1, with D perhaps matching TRBD1 (6 bases). The germline gives CDR1 KGHSY, CDR2 FQNENV. CDR3 length: 13 amino acids. Trimming pared 2 bases from V and 4 bases from J, leaving 8 bases between. The CDR3 coding sequence is TGTGCCAGCAGCCAACGAGGGGGCACTGAAGCTTTCTTT. It encodes CASSQRGGTEAFF.

The gene calls are TRBV11-1 and TRBJ1-5, with D perhaps TRBD1 (5 bases). CDR1 and CDR2 (germline): SGHAT, FQDESV (reference sequence). Trimming stripped 5 bases from V and 7 bases from J, with 12 bases between. The length of the CDR3 is 13 residues. The CDR3 region has the DNA TGTGCCAGCAGCCAGGGAGGGTCCCAGCCCCAGCATTTT. Translated: CASSQGGSQPQHF. Supplemented by reference TRBV11-1 and TRBJ1-5, the full variable domain reads EAEVAQSPRYKITEKSQAVAFWCDPISGHATLYWYRQILGQGPELLVQFQDESVVDDSQLPKDRFSAERLKGVDSTLKIQPAELGDSAMYLCASSQGGSQPQHFGDGTRLSIL.

The V call is TRBV18, the J call TRBJ1-4, with 7 bases that match TRBD1. With 8 bases clipped from V and 5 bases from J, the junction kept 5 bases outside the gene matches. The CDR3 extends over 13 amino acids. The germline gives CDR1 KGHSH, CDR2 LQKENI. CDR3 sequence reads: CASNRDSNEKLFF. CDR3 sequence (DNA): TGTGCCAGCAACCGGGACAGCAATGAAAAACTGTTTTTT.

The V gene is TRBV6-1, the J gene TRBJ2-7, with 7 bases aligning to TRBD1. The ends lost 3 bases at V and 5 bases at J; junction bases unmatched: 4. Germline V gives CDR1 MNHNS, CDR2 SASEGT. The CDR3 loop spans 13 amino acids. CDR3 sequence: CASSEMDRNEQYF. The CDR3 DNA reads TGTGCCAGCAGTGAGATGGACAGGAACGAGCAGTACTTC.

The chain uses TRBV6-5 and TRBJ1-1; 11 positions agree with TRBD1. The CDR3 is 15 amino acids. V lost 0 bases and J lost 8; bases outside the gene matches: 5. Germline assignment: CDR1 MNHEY and CDR2 SVGAGI. The CDR3 is CASSYSFGTGGEAFF. The CDR3 DNA sequence: TGTGCCAGCAGTTACTCCTTCGGGACAGGGGGGGAAGCTTTCTTT.

V usage is TRBV30 and J usage is TRBJ1-2; TRBD1 is a possible D gene (6 bases). The CDR3 contains 13 residues. CDR1 and CDR2 (germline): GTSNPN, SVGIG (reference sequence). The V end lost 4 bases, the J end lost 7 bases, and 16 bases lay between the germline ends. CDR3 protein: CAWTPVGALGYTF. The CDR3 nucleotides are TGTGCCTGGACACCCGTGGGGGCGCTTGGCTACACCTTC.

The rearrangement links TRBV5-5 to TRBJ1-5; TRBD1 aligns across 10 bases. The CDR3 spans 17 residues. CDR1 and CDR2 from the germline V gene are SGHKS and YYEKEE (reference sequence). V dropped 4 bases and J dropped 4; count of bases not matched to a gene: 11. The CDR3 nucleotides are TGTGCCAGCAGCCCCATGTCGACAGGGGGCGGGAATCAGCCCCAGCATTTT. This sequence encodes CASSPMSTGGGNQPQHF.

The chain is built from TRBV19 and TRBJ2-5; D call uncertain. The CDR3 is 14 residues long. The V end lost 6 bases, the J end lost 4 bases, and 15 bases lay between the germline ends. Germline V gives CDR1 LNHDA, CDR2 SQIVND (reference sequence). CDR3 in DNA: TGTGCCAGTAGCCCTCCGCCGAGAGCAGAGACCCAGTACTTC. Translating gives CASSPPPRAETQYF. Drawing the rest from reference TRBV19 and TRBJ2-5, the complete variable domain is DGGITQSPKYLFRKEGQNVTLSCEQNLNHDAMYWYRQDPGQGLRLIYYSQIVNDFQKGDIAEGYSVSREKKESFPLTVTSAQKNPTAFYLCASSPPPRAETQYFGPGTRLLVL.

The CDR3 bases are TGTGCCAGCAGACCCCGGGCGGGGCTAGGACAGCCCCAGCATTTT. This sequence encodes CASRPRAGLGQPQHF. This chain connects TRBV6-5 to TRBJ1-5, with a possible D match to TRBD1 (5 bases). There are 15 residues in the CDR3. V lost 6 bases and J lost 7, with 19 bases in between. CDR1 and CDR2 (germline): MNHEY, SVGAGI.

The rearrangement links TRBV2 to TRBJ2-1; weak D call: TRBD1 (5 bases). The germline CDR1 and CDR2 sequences are SNHLY and FYNNEI. This CDR3 region has 12 residues. Trimming removed 5 bases from V and 6 bases from J, with 8 bases in between. CDR3 coding DNA: TGTGCCAGCAGTCGACAGCTCAATGAGCAGTTCTTC. This sequence encodes CASSRQLNEQFF.